This T cell receptor (beta chain) appears in the sequencing data of a study of blood T cell repertoires in COVID-19. Study context: Both acute and convalescent COVID-19 samples were obtained from the United States, Italy and Spain. T cells, B-cell-depleted T cells, or PBMCs provided the cDNA or gDNA that served as material.

Germline lookup yields CDR1 KGHSH and CDR2 LQKENI. The CDR3 sequence is 16 residues long. V was cut by 2 bases and J by 2 bases, with 16 bases left in between. Repertoires were generated with immunoSEQ multiplex PCR, while TCRdb's copy carries only in-frame clones and drops some. The sample consists of approximately 90,000 clones, more than 75% of them appearing once. Sequencing was performed on peripheral blood. The rearrangement links TRBV18 to TRBJ2-7; D perhaps matches TRBD2 (6 bases). The origin of this receptor is a human donor with acute or convalescent COVID-19. The donor label of this sample is uncertain. The chain's CDR3 is CASSPLPQGGTYEQYF. CDR3 sequence (DNA): TGTGCCAGCTCACCATTACCGCAGGGAGGTACCTACGAGCAGTACTTC.